Described below is a single T cell receptor (beta chain) sequence and its context. Its matching antigen is unknown. Germline V CDR1 and CDR2: SGHRS, YFSETQ. V shed 4 bases and J shed 4 bases, with 11 bases lying between them. The CDR3 is 13 residues long. The sample belongs to a study of cytomegalovirus exposure and HLA in healthy donors. 13 Jbeta primers and 60 Vbeta primers were used for the PCR. The repertoire was sequenced with immunoSEQ multiplex PCR; TCRdb's copy has only in-frame clones and lacks some. The data contain about 130,000 clones, roughly 77% of them singletons. Study-wide results and caveats: Presence/absence comparisons presumed near-even sequencing depth among donors.

The chain recombines TRBV5-1 with TRBJ1-2; D not certain. The sample was PBMCs. The TCR sequence derives from a male donor in good health and CMV-seronegative. The CDR3 reads CASSGETIYGYTF. The DNA for the CDR3 is TGCGCCAGCAGCGGAGAGACTATCTATGGCTACACCTTC.